A single sample gave rise to the 3 T cell receptor beta chains below, sequenced in a study of regulatory T cells in long-lasting Graves disease. The time point: newly diagnosed GD, antithyroid drugs for less than 3 months. PBMC-derived RNA was used for the TCR library. Construction of the TCR beta libraries employed iRepertoire HTBI primers in conjunction with Arm-PCR of CDR3 regions. TCRdb independently ran MiXCR on the multiplex PCR reads; one entry per CDR3 protein. The table records 550,000 to 650,000 distinct CDR3 sequences, roughly 15% of them present only once. These data were also filed under a second study, of T cells in Graves' hyperthyroidism and ophthalmopathy.

The sample consisted of peripheral blood mononuclear cells (PBMCs), taken at new diagnosis, from a patient treated with antithyroid drugs. The receptor set was obtained from a man aged 18 to 30 with Graves disease.

This clonotype was detected only a few times. The rearrangement uses TRBV11-2 and TRBJ2-1; 9 bases map to TRBD2. CDR3 length: 14 amino acids. The junction had 5 bases not matched to a gene; V was cut back by 7 bases and J by 4 bases. Germline CDR1 is SGHAT and CDR2 is FQNNGV. CDR3 amino acids: CASMELAGYNEQFF. The CDR3 DNA is TGTGCCAGCATGGAACTAGCGGGTTACAATGAGCAGTTCTTC.

The table lists this clonotype with a few counts. V and J are TRBV29-1 and TRBJ2-2; D may correspond to TRBD1 or TRBD2 (5 bases each). Trimming stripped 4 bases from V and 6 bases from J, with 12 bases between. The CDR3 runs to 13 residues. Germline V gene sequence: CDR1 SQVTM, CDR2 ANQGSEA. The CDR3 bases are TGCAGCGTTGTTCGCCAGGGAGCCGGGGAGCTGTTTTTT. Encoded protein: CSVVRQGAGELFF.

This clonotype came up many times. V usage is TRBV6-1 and J usage is TRBJ2-1, with TRBD2 matching 12 bases. CDR1 MNHNS and CDR2 SASEGT come from the germline V gene. V lost 5 bases to trimming and J lost 4 bases; unmatched junction nucleotides: 9. The CDR3 length is 17 residues. The CDR3 region is CASSKRSSGRVYNEQFF. The CDR3 region has the DNA TGTGCCAGCAGTAAACGGTCTAGCGGGAGGGTGTACAATGAGCAGTTCTTC.